This T cell receptor beta chain originates from a study of blood T cells in healthy people across ages. Study-level results: Significant beta diversity loss was already apparent by age roughly 40, declining roughly linearly. Long-lived donors carried more naive CD4+ cells and greater diversity than aged donors.

The CDR3 extends over 13 amino acids. The V gene's germline CDR1 is SQVTM and CDR2 ANQGSEA. A second about 6 to 12 cycle PCR used barcoded and J-beta primers. All cDNA molecules were each tagged by a template-switch adaptor with 12 random nucleotides. TCRdb redid the calling of the 5' RACE reads with MiXCR, one entry per CDR3 protein. Among approximately 1.5 million distinct CDR3 sequences listed, about 45% were seen once. Per sample, no less than 5.5 micrograms of total RNA were extracted. About this clonotype itself: Antigen unknown.

This TCR came from a woman aged 18-29 years in good health. The sample taken for sequencing was blood. The rearrangement uses TRBV29-1 and TRBJ2-4, with 10 bases lining up with TRBD1. TRBJ2-7 explains the end of the DNA better; the J call may be wrong. The CDR3 protein is CSVEGQGSFEQYF. The CDR3 DNA reads as TGCAGCGTTGAGGGACAGGGGAGCTTCGAGCAGTACTTC.